These T cell receptor beta chains were read from a single sample in a study of control samples from healthy donors and cancer patients. TCRdb's table, derived via immunoSEQ multiplex PCR, lists solely in-frame clones and lacks some. The profile shows fewer than 150,000 clones, 80% to 95% of them singletons. Material for sequencing was blood. The source is a young woman in good health. Both conserved end residues are part of each CDR3. A D gene is named only where the DNA matches it firmly. The size of a clone is reported for some rows only, either as once, few or many, or as a class for expanded clones.

j_gene,d_gene,v_gene,abundance,CDR3aa,CDR3nt
TRBJ2-3,.,TRBV7-8,.,CASSSTPLVGGRPDTQYF,TGTGCCAGCAGCTCTACCCCCCTGGTAGGAGGGCGCCCAGATACGCAGTATTTT
TRBJ2-7,.,TRBV12-3/TRBV12-4,.,CASSFTSGEQYF,TGTGCCAGCAGCTTCACTTCTGGGGAGCAGTACTTC
TRBJ2-1,TRBD2,TRBV7-9,.,CASSARLAGVYNEQFF,TGTGCCAGCAGCGCCCGACTAGCGGGAGTCTACAATGAGCAGTTCTTC
TRBJ2-3,.,TRBV5-1,once,CASRPSGSTDTQYF,TGCGCCAGCAGACCAAGCGGAAGCACAGATACGCAGTATTTT
TRBJ2-1,.,TRBV2,.,CASSGFGGNEQFF,TGTGCCAGCAGTGGCTTCGGTGGCAATGAGCAGTTCTTC
TRBJ2-3,.,TRBV7-3,.,CASSLGTPPDTQYF,TGTGCCAGCAGCTTAGGGACTCCGCCAGATACGCAGTATTTT
TRBJ2-3,TRBD1,TRBV27,.,CASSLGPTIGGGGTDTQYF,TGTGCCAGCAGTTTGGGCCCTACCATAGGGGGCGGTGGTACAGATACGCAGTATTTT
TRBJ1-2,.,TRBV28,.,CASSPPGVGYTF,TGTGCCAGCAGTCCGCCAGGGGTGGGCTACACCTTC
TRBJ2-2,TRBD1,TRBV6-2/TRBV6-3,.,CASSYEGGDRGTGELFF,TGTGCCAGCAGTTACGAAGGGGGGGACAGGGGCACCGGGGAGCTGTTTTTT
TRBJ2-1,TRBD1,TRBV7-9,few,CASSFGQGNSYNEQFF,TGTGCCAGCAGTTTCGGACAGGGAAACTCCTACAATGAGCAGTTCTTC
TRBJ2-1,TRBD2,TRBV6-5,.,CASSYSGGPYNEQFF,TGTGCCAGCAGTTACTCGGGAGGGCCCTACAATGAGCAGTTCTTC
TRBJ2-7,TRBD2,TRBV27,.,CASSPLAGVLEQYF,TGTGCCAGCAGTCCCCTAGCGGGAGTACTCGAGCAGTACTTC
TRBJ2-7,TRBD1,TRBV7-2,once,CASSLGGTGAYEQYF,TGTGCCAGCAGCTTAGGGGGGACAGGGGCCTACGAGCAGTACTTC
TRBJ2-2,.,TRBV4-1,.,CASSQDGAGELFF,TGCGCCAGCAGCCAAGATGGAGCCGGGGAGCTGTTTTTT
TRBJ1-2,TRBD1,TRBV27,.,CASSPTSFDRELRGYTF,TGTGCCAGCAGTCCGACATCATTCGACAGGGAGCTACGTGGCTACACCTTC
TRBJ2-7,.,TRBV4-1,.,CASSQGTPAGLAYEQYF,TGCGCCAGCAGCCAAGGGACCCCCGCGGGCCTAGCCTACGAGCAGTACTTC
TRBJ2-2,.,TRBV3-1/TRBV3-2,.,CASSQVGGNTYTGELFF,TGTGCCAGCAGCCAAGTCGGAGGAAACACTTACACCGGGGAGCTGTTTTTT
TRBJ2-3,TRBD2,TRBV5-6,.,CASSSGTIDTQYF,TGTGCCAGCAGCTCGGGGACTATCGATACGCAGTATTTT
TRBJ1-1,TRBD1,TRBV5-3,.,CARRQQGIRSEAFF,TGTGCCAGAAGGCAACAGGGGATTCGTTCTGAAGCTTTCTTT
TRBJ1-1,.,TRBV5-8,.,CASSSLRAAFF,TGTGCCAGCAGCTCCTTAAGGGCGGCTTTCTTT
TRBJ1-3,TRBD1,TRBV5-5,.,CASSLGQGATSGNTIYF,TGTGCCAGCAGCTTGGGACAGGGGGCGACCTCTGGAAACACCATATATTTT
TRBJ2-3,.,TRBV7-3,.,CASSLRVAPDTQYF,TGTGCCAGCAGCTTAAGAGTGGCGCCCGATACGCAGTATTTT
TRBJ1-3,.,TRBV18,.,CASSPQLREEWRNTIYF,TGTGCCAGCTCACCTCAACTCAGGGAAGAATGGAGAAACACCATATATTTT
TRBJ1-2,.,TRBV2,.,CASSEGRASGYTF,TGTGCCAGCAGTGAAGGCAGGGCGTCTGGCTACACCTTC
TRBJ2-1,TRBD2,TRBV28,.,CASSPRRGLATNSYNEQFF,TGTGCCAGCAGTCCCCGAAGGGGACTAGCGACAAACTCCTACAATGAGCAGTTCTTC
TRBJ2-7,TRBD2,TRBV19,.,CASSLGAGGRQYF,TGTGCCAGTAGTCTAGGAGCGGGAGGGCGGCAGTACTTC
TRBJ2-2,TRBD1,TRBV20-1,.,CSASKPRGPRTGELFF,TGCAGTGCTAGTAAACCCAGGGGGCCGAGGACCGGGGAGCTGTTTTTT
TRBJ2-1,.,TRBV19,.,CASSIQADPNNEQFF,TGTGCCAGTAGTATCCAAGCGGACCCCAACAATGAGCAGTTCTTC
TRBJ1-2,TRBD1,TRBV6-5,.,CASRFGGGYYGYTF,TGTGCCAGCCGTTTTGGAGGGGGCTACTATGGCTACACCTTC
TRBJ2-4,.,TRBV6-6,.,CASKPGEVSKNIQYF,TGTGCCAGCAAACCAGGGGAAGTATCCAAAAACATTCAGTACTTC
TRBJ2-7,TRBD1,TRBV28,.,CASKNTGTGFAEQYF,TGTGCCAGCAAAAACACCGGGACAGGGTTTGCCGAGCAGTACTTC
TRBJ1-2,.,TRBV28,.,CASSLGGYGYTF,TGTGCCAGCAGTTTAGGAGGGTATGGCTACACCTTC
TRBJ2-7,TRBD1,TRBV5-6,.,CASSPRTGGGEQYF,TGTGCCAGCAGCCCAAGGACAGGGGGCGGCGAGCAGTACTTC
TRBJ2-7,TRBD2,TRBV2,few,CASSVLAARGGYEQYF,TGTGCCAGCAGTGTGTTAGCGGCGCGGGGGGGCTACGAGCAGTACTTC
TRBJ1-1,TRBD1,TRBV25-1,.,CASSEYRGDTEAFF,TGTGCCAGCAGTGAATACAGGGGGGACACTGAAGCTTTCTTT
TRBJ2-7,.,TRBV18,.,CASSPQGTYEQYF,TGTGCCAGCTCACCACAGGGGACCTACGAGCAGTACTTC
TRBJ1-1,.,TRBV7-2,.,CASSLISGEEAFF,TGTGCCAGCAGCTTAATATCGGGGGAGGAAGCTTTCTTT
TRBJ2-1,.,TRBV11-2,.,CASSLDRFWKSDNEQFF,TGTGCCAGCAGCTTAGATCGTTTCTGGAAATCCGACAATGAGCAGTTCTTC
TRBJ2-1,.,TRBV7-6,.,CASSLVTHEQFF,TGTGCCAGCAGCTTAGTAACCCATGAGCAGTTCTTC
TRBJ1-6,.,TRBV11-2,.,CASSLDSGLNSPLHF,TGTGCCAGCAGCTTAGATTCAGGACTTAATTCACCCCTCCACTTT
TRBJ1-5,TRBD1,TRBV11-2,.,CASSLGQGNQPQHF,TGTGCCAGCAGCCTCGGACAGGGGAATCAGCCCCAGCATTTT
TRBJ1-5,.,TRBV6-1,.,CASSEADNGNQPQHF,TGTGCCAGCAGTGAAGCGGATAACGGCAATCAGCCCCAGCATTTT
TRBJ2-1,.,TRBV19,.,CASSFRLAGNEQFF,TGTGCCAGTAGTTTCCGCTTGGCGGGAAATGAGCAGTTCTTC
TRBJ2-1,.,TRBV9,.,CASSGYNEQFF,TGTGCCAGCAGCGGATACAATGAGCAGTTCTTC
TRBJ2-7,.,TRBV7-9,.,CASSLEQGIYEQYF,TGTGCCAGCAGCTTAGAGCAGGGTATCTACGAGCAGTACTTC